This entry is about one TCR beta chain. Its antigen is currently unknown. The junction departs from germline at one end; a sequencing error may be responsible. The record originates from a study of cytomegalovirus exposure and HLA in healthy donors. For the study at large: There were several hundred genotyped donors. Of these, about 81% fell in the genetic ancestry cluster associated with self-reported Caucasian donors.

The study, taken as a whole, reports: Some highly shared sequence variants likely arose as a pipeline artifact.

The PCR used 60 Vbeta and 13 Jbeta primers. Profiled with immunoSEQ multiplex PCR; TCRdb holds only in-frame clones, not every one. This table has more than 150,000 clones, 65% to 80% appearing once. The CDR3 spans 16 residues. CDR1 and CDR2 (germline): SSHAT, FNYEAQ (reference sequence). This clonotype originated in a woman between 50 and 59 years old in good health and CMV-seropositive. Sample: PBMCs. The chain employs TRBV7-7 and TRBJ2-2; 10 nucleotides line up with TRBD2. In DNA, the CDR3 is TGTGCTAGCAGCTTGGCTAGCGGGAGTAACACCGGGGAGCTGTTTTTT. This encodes CASSLASGSNTGELFF.